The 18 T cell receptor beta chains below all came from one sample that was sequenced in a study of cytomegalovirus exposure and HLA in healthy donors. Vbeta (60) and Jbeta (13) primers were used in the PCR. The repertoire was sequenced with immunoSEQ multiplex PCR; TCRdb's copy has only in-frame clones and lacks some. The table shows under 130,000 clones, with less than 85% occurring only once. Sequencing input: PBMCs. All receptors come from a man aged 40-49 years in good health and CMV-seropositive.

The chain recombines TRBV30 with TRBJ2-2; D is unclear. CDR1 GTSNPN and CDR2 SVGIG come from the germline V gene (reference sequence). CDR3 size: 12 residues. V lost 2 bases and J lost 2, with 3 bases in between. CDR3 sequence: CAWSTNTGELFF. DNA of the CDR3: TGTGCCTGGAGTACAAACACCGGGGAGCTGTTTTTT.

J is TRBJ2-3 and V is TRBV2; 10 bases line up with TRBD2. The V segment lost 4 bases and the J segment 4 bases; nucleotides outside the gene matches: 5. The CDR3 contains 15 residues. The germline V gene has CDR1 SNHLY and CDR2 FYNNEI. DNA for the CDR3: TGTGCCAGCAGTGTCACTAGCGGGAAGGCAGATACGCAGTATTTT. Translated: CASSVTSGKADTQYF.

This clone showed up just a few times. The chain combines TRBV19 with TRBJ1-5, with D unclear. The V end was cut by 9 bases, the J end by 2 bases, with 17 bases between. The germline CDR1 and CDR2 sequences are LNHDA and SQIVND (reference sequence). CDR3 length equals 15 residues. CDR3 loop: CASQGGGTGNQPQHF. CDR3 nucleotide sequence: TGTGCCAGCCAAGGTGGAGGCACCGGCAATCAGCCCCAGCATTTT.

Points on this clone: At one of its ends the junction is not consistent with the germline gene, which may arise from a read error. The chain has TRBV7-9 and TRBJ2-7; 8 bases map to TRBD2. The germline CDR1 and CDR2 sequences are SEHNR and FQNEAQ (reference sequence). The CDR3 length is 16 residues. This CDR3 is CSSSHPPAGASYEQYF. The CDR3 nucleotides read TGTTCCAGCAGCCATCCCCCAGCGGGGGCCTCCTACGAGCAGTACTTC.

CDR3 amino acids: CASSLSGTSGRVKQYF. The DNA for the CDR3 is TGTGCCAGCAGTTTATCGGGGACTAGCGGGAGGGTTAAGCAGTACTTC. This rearrangement joins TRBV27 to TRBJ2-7; TRBD2 agrees at 16 bases. After removal of 0 bases from V and 8 bases from J, the junction contained 4 bases not matched to a gene. CDR1 and CDR2 from the germline V gene are MNHEY and SMNVEV (reference sequence). The CDR3 has 16 amino acids.

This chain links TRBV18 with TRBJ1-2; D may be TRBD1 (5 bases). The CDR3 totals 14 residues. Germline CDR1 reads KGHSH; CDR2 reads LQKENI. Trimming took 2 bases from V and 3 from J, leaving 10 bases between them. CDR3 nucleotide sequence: TGTGCCAGCTCACCAACGGGGGTTCACTATGGCTACACCTTC. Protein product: CASSPTGVHYGYTF.

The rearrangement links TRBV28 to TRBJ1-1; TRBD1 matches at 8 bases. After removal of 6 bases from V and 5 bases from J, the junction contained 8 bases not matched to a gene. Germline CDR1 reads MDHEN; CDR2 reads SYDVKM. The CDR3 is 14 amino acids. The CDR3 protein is CASSLGQGGTEAFF. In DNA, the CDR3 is TGTGCCAGCAGCCTTGGACAGGGTGGAACTGAAGCTTTCTTT.

DNA of the CDR3: TGTGCCAGCAGTTTAGGGTTCGATTCTAGCGGGAGGGCTGCGGCCAAAAACATTCAGTACTTC. This codes for CASSLGFDSSGRAAAKNIQYF. The gene calls are TRBV28 and TRBJ2-4; 12 bases line up with TRBD2. V gave up 2 bases and J gave up 1 base; unmatched junction bases: 15. Germline V gives CDR1 MDHEN, CDR2 SYDVKM. The CDR3 runs 21 residues.

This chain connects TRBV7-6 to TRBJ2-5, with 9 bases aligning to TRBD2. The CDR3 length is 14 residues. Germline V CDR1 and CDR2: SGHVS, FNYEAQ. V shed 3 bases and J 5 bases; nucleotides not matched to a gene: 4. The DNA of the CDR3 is TGTGCCAGCAGCTTTTATAGCGGGGGCGAGACCCAGTACTTC. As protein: CASSFYSGGETQYF.

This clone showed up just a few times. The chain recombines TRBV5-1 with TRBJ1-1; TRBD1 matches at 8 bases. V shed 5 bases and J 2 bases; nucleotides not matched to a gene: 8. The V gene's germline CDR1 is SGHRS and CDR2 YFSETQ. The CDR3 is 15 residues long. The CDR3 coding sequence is TGCGCCAGCAGGGACGGACAGGGTATCAACACTGAAGCTTTCTTT. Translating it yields CASRDGQGINTEAFF.

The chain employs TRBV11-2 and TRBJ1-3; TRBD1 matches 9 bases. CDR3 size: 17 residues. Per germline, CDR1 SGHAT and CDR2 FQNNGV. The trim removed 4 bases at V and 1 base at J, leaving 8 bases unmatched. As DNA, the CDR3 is TGTGCCAGCAGCTCGCGAAGGGACAGGGTATCTGGAAACACCATATATTTT. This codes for CASSSRRDRVSGNTIYF.

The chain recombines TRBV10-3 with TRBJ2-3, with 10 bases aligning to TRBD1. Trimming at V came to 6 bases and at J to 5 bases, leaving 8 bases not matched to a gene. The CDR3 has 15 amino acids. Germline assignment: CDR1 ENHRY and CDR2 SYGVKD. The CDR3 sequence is CAISAGQGKKDTQYF. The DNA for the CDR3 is TGTGCCATCAGCGCGGGACAGGGGAAAAAAGATACGCAGTATTTT.

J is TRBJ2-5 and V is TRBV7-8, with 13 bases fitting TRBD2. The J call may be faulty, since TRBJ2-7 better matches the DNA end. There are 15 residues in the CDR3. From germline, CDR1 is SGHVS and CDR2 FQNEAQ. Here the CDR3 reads CASTWTSGSSYEQYF. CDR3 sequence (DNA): TGTGCCAGCACCTGGACTAGCGGGAGTTCCTACGAGCAGTACTTC.

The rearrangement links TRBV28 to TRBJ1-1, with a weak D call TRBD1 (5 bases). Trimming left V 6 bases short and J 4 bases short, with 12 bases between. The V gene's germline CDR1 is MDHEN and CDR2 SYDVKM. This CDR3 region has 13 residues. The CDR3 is CASSRGGSTEAFF. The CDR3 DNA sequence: TGTGCCAGCAGCCGGGGGGGGAGCACTGAAGCTTTCTTT.

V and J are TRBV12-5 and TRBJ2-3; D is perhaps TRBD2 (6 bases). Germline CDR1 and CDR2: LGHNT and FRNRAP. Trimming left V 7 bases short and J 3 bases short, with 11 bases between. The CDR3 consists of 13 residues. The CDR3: CASEYGGTDTQYF. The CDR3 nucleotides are TGTGCTAGTGAATATGGGGGGACAGATACGCAGTATTTT.

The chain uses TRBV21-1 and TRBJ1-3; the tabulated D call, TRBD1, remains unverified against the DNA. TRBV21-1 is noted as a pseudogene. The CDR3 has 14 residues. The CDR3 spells CAASRGRAGNTIYF. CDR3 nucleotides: TGTGCCGCCAGCAGGGGGCGAGCTGGAAACACCATATATTTT.

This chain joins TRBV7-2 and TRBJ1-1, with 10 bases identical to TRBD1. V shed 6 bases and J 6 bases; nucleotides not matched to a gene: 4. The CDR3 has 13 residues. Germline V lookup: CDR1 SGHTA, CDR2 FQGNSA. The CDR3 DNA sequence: TGTGCCAGCAGTTCGGACAGGGGGGCTGAAGCTTTCTTT. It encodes CASSSDRGAEAFF.

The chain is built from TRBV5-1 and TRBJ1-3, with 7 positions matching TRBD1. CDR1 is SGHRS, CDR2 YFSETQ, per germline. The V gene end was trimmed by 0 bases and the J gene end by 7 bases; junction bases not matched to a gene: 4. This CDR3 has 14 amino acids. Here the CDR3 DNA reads TGCGCCAGCAGCTTGGGGGACAGTGGGAACACCATATATTTT. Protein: CASSLGDSGNTIYF. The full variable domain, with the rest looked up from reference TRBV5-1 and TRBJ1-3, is KAGVTQTPRYLIKTRGQQVTLSCSPISGHRSVSWYQQTPGQGLQFLFEYFSETQRNKGNFPGRFSGRQFSNSRSEMNVSTLELGDSALYLCASSLGDSGNTIYFGEGSWLTVV.